The entry below describes one TCR beta chain. The sample comes from a study of blood T cell repertoires in COVID-19. Across the study: Samples representing acute and convalescent COVID-19 were sourced from the United States, Italy and Spain. The analysed material was cDNA or gDNA that came from T cells, B-cell-depleted T cells, or PBMCs.

In the original workflow: Amplification with reference gene primers provided the estimates of nucleated cell counts. The method was immunoSEQ multiplex PCR; TCRdb's version includes in-frame clones alone and lacks a portion of them. That table furnishes V, J and clone size, whereas the DNA furnished D and trimming. The sample comprises roughly 70,000 clones, 88% of which are singletons, and approximately 1.5% rests with the top ten. Trimming took 5 bases from V and 4 from J; bases not matched to a gene: 3. The CDR3 is 14 residues long. CDR1 MNHEY and CDR2 SMNVEV come from the germline V gene (reference sequence).

The sample taken for sequencing was peripheral blood. The sequence came from a human donor in a cohort sampled during active COVID-19. This rearrangement joins TRBV27 to TRBJ2-2; 8 nucleotides match TRBD1. The CDR3 region has the DNA TGTGCCAGCAGTATCCAGGGGGCCACCGGGGAGCTGTTTTTT. Translating gives CASSIQGATGELFF.